The 26 T cell receptor beta chains listed next were all sequenced from one sample in a study of cytomegalovirus exposure and HLA in healthy donors. Vbeta (60) and Jbeta (13) primers were used in the PCR. Here immunoSEQ multiplex PCR was the method, and the copy in TCRdb shows in-frame clones only, minus some. The sample includes about 55,000 clones, about 76% of them seen just once. The material sequenced was PBMCs. Source of these receptors: a female donor in good health and CMV-seronegative.

This rearrangement joins TRBV7-3 to TRBJ2-1; 10 bases match TRBD2. Germline lookup yields CDR1 SGHTA and CDR2 FQGTGA. The length of the CDR3 is 15 residues. V shed 5 bases and J 8 bases; nucleotides not matched to a gene: 9. CDR3 residues: CASSPAGGQFHEQFF. The CDR3 bases are TGTGCCAGCAGCCCAGCGGGGGGGCAGTTCCATGAGCAGTTCTTC.

The rearrangement joins TRBV30 to TRBJ2-2; D might be TRBD2 (6 bases). The CDR3 sequence is 15 residues long. The V gene lost 0 bases and the J gene lost 6 bases, with 14 bases spanning the gap. The germline V gene encodes CDR1 GTSNPN and CDR2 SVGIG (reference sequence). In DNA form, the CDR3 reads TGTGCCTGGAGTGTAGTCGGGAGTTGGGCCGGGGAGCTGTTTTTT. It codes for CAWSVVGSWAGELFF.

The table lists this clone with a few counts. The chain has TRBV5-1 and TRBJ1-1, with a tentative D call TRBD1 (6 bases). There are 12 residues in the CDR3. Germline lookup yields CDR1 SGHRS and CDR2 YFSETQ. Between the trimmed V and J ends, which lost 0 bases and 7 bases, there was a span of 7 bases. Here the CDR3 reads CASSLVQGEAFF. The CDR3 DNA follows: TGCGCCAGCAGCTTGGTACAGGGTGAAGCTTTCTTT.

The rearrangement uses TRBV2 and TRBJ1-5, with a tentative D call TRBD1 (6 bases). Germline values: CDR1 SNHLY, CDR2 FYNNEI. Trimming took off 8 bases at V and 0 bases at J, with 14 bases between the two ends. There are 15 residues in the CDR3. The DNA of the CDR3 is TGTGCCAGCCGGTGGGGACAATATAGCAATCAGCCCCAGCATTTT. It yields the protein CASRWGQYSNQPQHF. The full variable domain, with the rest looked up from reference TRBV2 and TRBJ1-5, is EPEVTQTPSHQVTQMGQEVILRCVPISNHLYFYWYRQILGQKVEFLVSFYNNEISEKSEIFDDQFSVERPDGSNFTLKIRSTKLEDSAMYFCASRWGQYSNQPQHFGDGTRLSIL.

This clone turned up a few times. V and J are TRBV7-2 and TRBJ1-2; TRBD1 agrees at 9 bases. V gave up 5 bases and J gave up 4 bases; unmatched junction bases: 5. The length of the CDR3 is 14 residues. Germline loops: CDR1 SGHTA, CDR2 FQGNSA. The CDR3 here is CASSRGQGSYGYTF. The CDR3 bases are TGTGCCAGCAGCCGCGGACAGGGGAGCTATGGCTACACCTTC.

Comment on this clone: Germline and junction disagree at one end, which may indicate a read error. The same CDR3 arises from other DNA sequences in this sample as well. The rearrangement joins TRBV5-1 to TRBJ1-6, with D possibly TRBD1 on 6 matching bases. This CDR3 has 18 amino acids. CDR1 is SGHRS, CDR2 YFSETQ, per germline. The CDR3 reads CASSNGTFLSSYNSPLHF. The CDR3, as DNA: TGCGCCAGCAGCAACGGGACATTCCTGAGCTCCTATAATTCCCCCCTCCACTTT.

This sequence joins TRBV6-4 and TRBJ1-5; D perhaps matches TRBD1 (6 bases). V was pared by 4 bases and J by 7 bases, with 11 bases between. Germline V CDR1 and CDR2: MRHNA, SNTAGT. The CDR3 contains 13 residues. The CDR3 region has the DNA TGTGCCAGCAGTGGGACAGTCGGGCAGCCCCAGCATTTT. Its protein is CASSGTVGQPQHF.

This rearrangement joins TRBV19 to TRBJ1-5, with 7 bases aligning to TRBD1. Germline-derived CDR1 and CDR2 are LNHDA and SQIVND (reference sequence). The length of the CDR3 is 15 residues. After removal of 5 bases from V and 0 bases from J, the junction contained 4 bases not matched to a gene. CDR3 DNA sequence: TGTGCCAGTAGTGTCAGACAGGGTAGCAATCAGCCCCAGCATTTT. Amino acid sequence: CASSVRQGSNQPQHF.

This clone appeared a few times. V is TRBV11-2 and J is TRBJ2-1; D may be TRBD2 (5 bases). From germline, CDR1 is SGHAT and CDR2 FQNNGV. The CDR3 covers 13 residues. V dropped 2 bases and J dropped 16 bases, with 18 bases sitting between them. This CDR3 reads CASSLSERLRAFF. DNA of the CDR3: TGTGCCAGCAGCTTATCAGAAAGACTACGCGCCTTCTTC.

This clone was seen a single time. The chain uses TRBV6-1 and TRBJ2-7, with 9 bases fitting TRBD1. Germline-derived CDR1 and CDR2 are MNHNS and SASEGT. CDR3 length: 14 amino acids. Unmatched junction bases numbered 7, after V lost 10 bases and J lost 0 bases. The CDR3 bases are TGTGCCACCGTTGACAGGGGGGACTCCTACGAGCAGTACTTC. Its translation: CATVDRGDSYEQYF.

This clone showed up just once. The V and J genes are TRBV7-9 and TRBJ2-3; TRBD2 is a possible D gene (6 bases). The V gene lost 0 bases and the J gene lost 6 bases, with 16 bases spanning the gap. The CDR3 has 16 residues. CDR1 SEHNR and CDR2 FQNEAQ come from the germline V gene (reference sequence). For the CDR3, the DNA is TGTGCCAGCAGCTTAGCTCTGACTAGAAGTGGCGATACGCAGTATTTT. Translating gives CASSLALTRSGDTQYF.

The rearrangement uses TRBV7-2 and TRBJ1-2; 8 positions match TRBD1. The CDR3 is 14 amino acids. Germline CDR1 and CDR2: SGHTA and FQGNSA. Unmatched junction bases numbered 3, after V lost 3 bases and J lost 3 bases. In nucleotides, the CDR3 is TGTGCCAGCAGCTTTTCACAGGGGGACTATGGCTACACCTTC. Amino acids: CASSFSQGDYGYTF.

This chain connects TRBV7-9 to TRBJ2-5; D remains ambiguous. Germline values: CDR1 SEHNR, CDR2 FQNEAQ (reference sequence). CDR3 length: 13 amino acids. V was cut by 2 bases and J by 2 bases, with 6 bases left in between. The CDR3 bases are TGTGCCAGCAGCTTAAACATACAAGAGACCCAGTACTTC. It codes for CASSLNIQETQYF.

The chain employs TRBV5-4 and TRBJ2-5, with no clear D. The J call may be faulty, since TRBJ2-7 better matches the DNA end. Germline V gives CDR1 SGHNT, CDR2 YYREEE (reference sequence). The CDR3 extends over 12 amino acids. CDR3 protein: CASSVGTYEQYF. Here the CDR3 DNA reads TGTGCCAGCAGCGTGGGCACCTACGAGCAGTACTTC.

V gene TRBV18 combines with J gene TRBJ1-4, with D unresolved. V dropped 2 bases and J dropped 4 bases, with 11 bases sitting between them. Germline V CDR1 and CDR2: KGHSH, LQKENI. The CDR3 has 15 residues. CDR3 nucleotides: TGTGCCAGCTCACCAGTTAACCGAGTTAATGAAAAACTGTTTTTT. Its protein is CASSPVNRVNEKLFF.

The count of this clone is one. This chain connects TRBV4-2 to TRBJ1-4; perhaps TRBD1 as D (5 bases). V lost 1 base and J 5 bases, leaving 11 bases between the germline ends. Germline lookup yields CDR1 LGHNA and CDR2 YNFKEQ. The CDR3 consists of 15 residues. The CDR3 reads CASSQGKQANEKLFF. The CDR3 DNA follows: TGTGCCAGCAGCCAAGGTAAACAGGCGAATGAAAAACTGTTTTTT.

V and J are TRBV7-2 and TRBJ2-1, with TRBD2 matching 10 bases. CDR1 and CDR2 from the germline V gene are SGHTA and FQGNSA. This CDR3 is 17 amino acids long. V lost 1 base, J lost 3 bases, and 6 bases stayed unmatched. CDR3 region: CASSLGSGGPIYNEQFF. The CDR3 DNA reads TGTGCCAGCAGCTTAGGTAGCGGGGGGCCGATCTACAATGAGCAGTTCTTC.

This clone was recorded a few times. The chain's CDR3 is CASSLRKRDEQYF. The CDR3 DNA is TGTGCCAGCAGCTTGAGGAAACGGGACGAGCAGTACTTC. The gene calls are TRBV7-2 and TRBJ2-7; D remains unclear. Trimming left V 3 bases short and J 5 bases short, with 11 bases between. CDR3 length equals 13 residues. Germline V gene lookup returns CDR1 SGHTA and CDR2 FQGNSA.

The chain joins TRBV5-6 to TRBJ2-1; 9 positions match TRBD1. The germline gives CDR1 SGHDT, CDR2 YYEEEE. The CDR3 has 15 residues. J was trimmed by 1 base and V by 5 bases; bases with no gene match: 4. The CDR3 coding sequence is TGTGCCAGCAGAGCGGGACAGGGATCCTACAATGAGCAGTTCTTC. This translates into CASRAGQGSYNEQFF.

This clone occurred a few times. The chain has TRBV5-6 and TRBJ2-7; 9 bases are shared with TRBD1. The CDR3 is 15 amino acids. V was clipped by 2 bases and J by 5 bases; unmatched bases: 8. Germline CDR1 and CDR2: SGHDT and YYEEEE. CDR3 sequence: CASSFGTGQGNEQYF. The CDR3 DNA sequence: TGTGCCAGCAGCTTCGGCACGGGACAGGGCAACGAGCAGTACTTC.

The rearrangement joins TRBV10-3 to TRBJ2-5; possible D gene TRBD1, 5 bases. The V end was cut by 4 bases, the J end by 3 bases, with 12 bases between. Germline assignment: CDR1 ENHRY and CDR2 SYGVKD. The CDR3 sequence is 14 residues long. The CDR3: CAISGIGQEETQYF. CDR3 in DNA: TGTGCCATCAGTGGGATAGGACAAGAAGAGACCCAGTACTTC.

This clone was seen only a few times. The chain is built from TRBV14 and TRBJ2-2; maybe TRBD1 (5 bases). With 0 bases removed from V and 6 bases from J, the gap between germline ends came to 5 bases. The CDR3 extends over 13 amino acids. The germline CDR1 and CDR2 sequences are SGHDN and FVKESK. CDR3: CASSQDRAGELFF. DNA of the CDR3: TGTGCCAGCAGCCAAGACAGGGCCGGGGAGCTGTTTTTT.

The chain links TRBV6-1 to TRBJ1-5; the D gene is possibly TRBD1 (6 bases). Per germline, CDR1 MNHNS and CDR2 SASEGT. Trimming took off 7 bases at V and 7 bases at J, with 20 bases between the two ends. The CDR3 is 15 amino acids. The CDR3 region is CASTPDRLGGQPQHF. In DNA, the CDR3 is TGTGCCAGCACCCCAGACAGGTTGGGCGGACAGCCCCAGCATTTT.

This clone was counted only a few times. The rearrangement uses TRBV5-4 and TRBJ1-2; D possibly corresponds to TRBD1 (5 bases). There are 14 residues in the CDR3. CDR1 is SGHNT, CDR2 YYREEE, per germline (reference sequence). V was cut by 2 bases and J by 4 bases, with 12 bases left in between. CDR3 DNA sequence: TGTGCCAGCAGCTTAGAGACAGCCTCCTATGGCTACACCTTC. This sequence encodes CASSLETASYGYTF.

The chain joins TRBV6-5 to TRBJ2-5; 8 nucleotides agree with TRBD1. The end of the DNA fits TRBJ2-7 better, so the J call may be wrong. Germline CDR1 MNHEY, CDR2 SVGAGI. There are 13 residues in the CDR3. CDR3: CASSRQGRYEQYF. The CDR3 DNA reads as TGTGCCAGCAGTCGACAGGGGAGATACGAGCAGTACTTC.

The chain employs TRBV10-3 and TRBJ1-4; D ambiguous. The CDR3 is made up of 13 amino acids. Trimming stripped 6 bases from V and 6 bases from J, with 11 bases between. Germline CDR1 ENHRY, CDR2 SYGVKD. CDR3 residues: CAIRGQSDEKLFF. The CDR3 bases are TGTGCCATCAGGGGCCAGTCAGATGAAAAACTGTTTTTT.